The 27 T cell receptor beta chains given below trace back to one sample, sequenced in a study of T cells in Graves' hyperthyroidism and ophthalmopathy. The source material, RNA transcripts, was used to amplify TCR beta CDR3 regions. First-round RT-PCR with HTBI primers amplified the TCR CDR3 region. TCRdb reprocessed the multiplex PCR reads with MiXCR, giving one entry per CDR3 protein. The data show roughly 100,000 distinct CDR3 sequences, with approximately 48% seen just once and approximately 27% held by the top ten. Sequenced sample: blood. The origin of the receptors is a man aged 35-49 years with Graves' hyperthyroidism.

This clonotype was counted at least ten times. The chain joins TRBV10-3 to TRBJ2-1; possibly TRBD2 for D (6 bases). Trimming took 2 bases from V and 5 from J, leaving 16 bases between them. Germline V CDR1 and CDR2: ENHRY, SYGVKD. This CDR3 comprises 16 residues. The chain's CDR3 is CAISEETGVRNNEQFF. The DNA for the CDR3 is TGTGCCATCAGTGAGGAAACGGGAGTTAGGAACAATGAGCAGTTCTTC.

As to this clonotype: No conserved phenylalanine or tryptophan is present at the end of the CDR3, so a read error is the likely explanation. V and J are TRBV5-1 and TRBJ1-1, with 10 bases lining up with TRBD1. This CDR3 comprises 16 residues. Germline values: CDR1 SGHRS, CDR2 YFSETQ. CDR3 loop: CASSSRQGAANTEAFV. The CDR3 DNA reads TGCGCCAGTAGCTCTCGACAGGGGGCTGCGAACACTGAAGCTTTCGTT.

This clonotype has only one observation. This rearrangement joins TRBV7-2 to TRBJ1-1, with TRBD1 identical over 9 bases. Trimming took 3 bases from V and 5 from J; bases not matched to a gene: 7. CDR1 is SGHTA, CDR2 FQGNSA, per germline. The CDR3 contains 15 residues. The CDR3 nucleotides read TGTGCCAGCAGCTTCGACAGGGGGACGGAAACTGAAGCTTTCTTT. Translated, it gives CASSFDRGTETEAFF. The full variable domain, its missing parts supplied by reference TRBV7-2 and TRBJ1-1, is GAGVSQSPSNKVTEKGKDVELRCDPISGHTALYWYRQSLGQGLEFLIYFQGNSAPDKSGLPSDRFSAERTGGSVSTLTIQRTQQEDSAVYLCASSFDRGTETEAFFGQGTRLTVV.

In this sample, this clonotype turned up once. Germline and junction disagree at one end, which may indicate a read error. V and J are TRBV7-3 and TRBJ1-6; possibly TRBD1 for D (5 bases). There are 14 residues in the CDR3. CDR1 and CDR2 from the germline V gene are SGHTA and FQGTGA. CDR3 DNA sequence: TGTGCCGGCCGGGACCCATCCTATAATTCACCCCCCCACTTT. This encodes CAGRDPSYNSPPHF.

This clonotype was observed many times. The chain joins TRBV11-1 to TRBJ2-2; TRBD1 matches 7 bases. The CDR3 contains 16 residues. V trimming: 4 bases; J trimming: 2 bases; junction bases outside the gene matches: 7. Germline values: CDR1 SGHAT, CDR2 FQDESV (reference sequence). CDR3 residues: CASSYTGTANTGELFF. Here the CDR3 DNA reads TGTGCCAGCAGCTATACCGGGACAGCTAACACCGGGGAGCTGTTTTTT.

For the CDR3, the DNA is TGTGCCAGCAGCTTAAGCGGGAGCTGGGAGCAGTACTTC. It encodes CASSLSGSWEQYF. The gene calls are TRBV7-3 and TRBJ2-7; 7 bases align to TRBD2. V trimming: 1 base; J trimming: 7 bases; junction bases outside the gene matches: 4. Germline V gene sequence: CDR1 SGHTA, CDR2 FQGTGA. The CDR3 totals 13 residues.

This clonotype appeared a single time. A junction boundary mismatches the germline segment, possibly from a read error. V is TRBV2 and J is TRBJ1-1, with D uncertain. CDR3 length equals 13 residues. CDR1 SNHLY and CDR2 FYNNEI come from the germline V gene. The CDR3 nucleotides are TGTGCCATCTCCCGGGAAGGAAACACGGAAGCTTTCTTT. This encodes CAISREGNTEAFF. The full variable domain, its missing parts supplied by reference TRBV2 and TRBJ1-1, is EPEVTQTPSHQVTQMGQEVILRCVPISNHLYFYWYRQILGQKVEFLVSFYNNEISEKSEIFDDQFSVERPDGSNFTLKIRSTKLEDSAMYFCAISREGNTEAFFGQGTRLTVV.

This clonotype was seen repeatedly, ten times or more. The chain has TRBV20-1 and TRBJ2-1; possible D gene TRBD2, 7 bases. V shed 3 bases and J shed 8 bases, with 17 bases lying between them. This CDR3 contains 14 residues. In germline, CDR1 is DFQATT, CDR2 SNEGSKA (reference sequence). DNA of the CDR3: TGCAGTGCTAGTTTGGGGGGGGCTGAGGATGAGCAGTTCTTC. Translated, it gives CSASLGGAEDEQFF.

The table lists this clonotype with many counts. This chain joins TRBV15 and TRBJ2-1, with D possibly matching TRBD2 (6 bases). Deletions cut 1 base from V and 3 bases from J, with 13 bases between. The CDR3 totals 16 residues. Germline V CDR1 and CDR2: LNHNV, YYDKDF (reference sequence). CDR3 residues: CATSRGSSAGYNEQFF. CDR3 in DNA: TGTGCCACCAGCAGAGGTTCTAGCGCTGGCTACAATGAGCAGTTCTTC. The complete variable domain, with remaining parts taken from reference TRBV15 and TRBJ2-1, reads DAMVIQNPRYQVTQFGKPVTLSCSQTLNHNVMYWYQQKSSQAPKLLFHYYDKDFNNEADTPDNFQSRRPNTSFCFLDIRSPGLGDTAMYLCATSRGSSAGYNEQFFGPGTRLTVL.

The chain couples TRBV11-2 to TRBJ1-2; no definite D call. In germline, CDR1 is SGHAT, CDR2 FQNNGV. The CDR3 is made up of 14 amino acids. Between the trimmed V and J ends, which lost 7 bases and 8 bases, there was a span of 20 bases. The CDR3 bases are TGTGCCAGCACCAAGCCGGACGGATTGGGAGGCTACACCTTC. Translating gives CASTKPDGLGGYTF.

There are many counts of this clonotype. An end of the junction differs from the germline gene, which may be a read error. V gene TRBV16 combines with J gene TRBJ1-2; D gene unclear. This CDR3 has 14 amino acids. Germline CDR1 and CDR2: KGHSY and FQNENV. Here the CDR3 reads CASSQSLEPSGCTF. The CDR3 nucleotides are TGTGCCAGCAGCCAATCTCTGGAACCCAGTGGCTGCACCTTC.

Of note for this clonotype: Sequence at one end of the junction differs from germline and may be a read error. The V gene is TRBV25-1, the J gene TRBJ2-7; D gene uncertain. The V gene's germline CDR1 is MGHDK and CDR2 SYGVNS. The CDR3 is 11 residues long. This CDR3 is CAVLTNYEQYF. The DNA of the CDR3 is TGTGCCGTCCTGACGAACTACGAGCAGTACTTT.

Comment on this clonotype: An end of the junction does not agree with germline; a read error may underlie this. The rearrangement joins TRBV20-1 to TRBJ2-1, with a tentative D call TRBD2 (7 bases). The V gene's germline CDR1 is DFQATT and CDR2 SNEGSKA (reference sequence). The CDR3 length is 15 residues. The DNA for the CDR3 is TGCAGTGCTAGGGGGGTTAGCGGGTGGAACTCCTACGACAGGTTC. Its translation is CSARGVSGWNSYDRF.

This clonotype came up many times. DNA for the CDR3: TGCAGTGTGGTAGGGCAGGAGAATTACAATGAGCAGTTCTTC. Protein product: CSVVGQENYNEQFF. The rearrangement links TRBV20-1 to TRBJ2-1; D is undetermined. The V gene's germline CDR1 is DFQATT and CDR2 SNEGSKA (reference sequence). This CDR3 has 14 amino acids. Between the trimmed V and J ends, which lost 7 bases and 4 bases, there was a span of 17 bases.

This clonotype was recorded at least ten times. CDR3 protein: CASSPGPGGYTF. The CDR3 nucleotides read TGTGCCAGCAGCCCGGGACCTGGGGGCTACACCTTC. The V call is TRBV5-6, the J call TRBJ1-2; D perhaps matches TRBD1 (5 bases). CDR3 length: 12 amino acids. The germline V gene has CDR1 SGHDT and CDR2 YYEEEE. Trimming shortened V by 4 bases and J by 8 bases, and 12 bases separated the two germline ends.

This clonotype was picked up many times. The chain joins TRBV19 to TRBJ1-1; 11 bases agree with TRBD1. Germline V gene lookup returns CDR1 LNHDA and CDR2 SQIVND (reference sequence). The CDR3 spans 19 residues. Unmatched junction bases numbered 20, after V lost 5 bases and J lost 6 bases. The chain's CDR3 is CASSLQPGQGVKGGAEAFF. As DNA, the CDR3 is TGTGCCAGTAGTTTGCAACCGGGACAGGGGGTGAAAGGGGGGGCTGAAGCTTTCTTT. Full variable domain (missing parts from reference TRBV19 and TRBJ1-1): DGGITQSPKYLFRKEGQNVTLSCEQNLNHDAMYWYRQDPGQGLRLIYYSQIVNDFQKGDIAEGYSVSREKKESFPLTVTSAQKNPTAFYLCASSLQPGQGVKGGAEAFFGQGTRLTVV.

This clonotype was found many times. This rearrangement joins TRBV20-1 to TRBJ2-6; D is perhaps TRBD2 (7 bases). The V end was cut by 7 bases, the J end by 0 bases, with 22 bases between. CDR3 length equals 18 residues. Germline lookup yields CDR1 DFQATT and CDR2 SNEGSKA (reference sequence). The DNA for the CDR3 is TGCAGTGTCAGGGGACGACTAGCAGATACCTCTGGGGCCAACGTCCTGACTTTC. Translating gives CSVRGRLADTSGANVLTF.

This chain connects TRBV5-1 to TRBJ1-2; D might be TRBD1 (5 bases). From germline, CDR1 is SGHRS and CDR2 YFSETQ. V was pared by 4 bases and J by 2 bases, with 12 bases between. This CDR3 contains 14 residues. CDR3 in amino acids: CASSPGGTNYGYTF. The CDR3, as DNA: TGCGCCAGCAGCCCCGGAGGGACCAACTATGGCTACACCTTC.

Concerning this clonotype itself: At one end, the junction sequence differs from germline, possibly due to a read error. The genes are TRBV11-3 and TRBJ2-5; 7 bases are a match to TRBD2. Germline V lookup: CDR1 SGHNT, CDR2 YENEEA. The CDR3 length is 14 residues. The CDR3 sequence is CASSLDGRGETQCF. DNA for the CDR3: TGTGCCAGCAGCTTAGATGGACGGGGGGAGACCCAGTGCTTC.

The V call is TRBV25-1, the J call TRBJ1-3, with 9 positions matching TRBD1. V dropped 1 base and J dropped 4; count of bases not matched to a gene: 5. The CDR3 totals 16 residues. The germline V gene encodes CDR1 MGHDK and CDR2 SYGVNS. This chain's CDR3 is CASSEWRDRVGNTIYF. The CDR3, as DNA: TGTGCCAGCAGTGAATGGCGGGACAGGGTCGGAAACACCATATATTTT.

The chain combines TRBV30 with TRBJ2-5; the D is unclear. The V gene's germline CDR1 is GTSNPN and CDR2 SVGIG (reference sequence). The CDR3 spans 11 residues. The CDR3 coding sequence is TGTGCTGGAGAGGTTTTCAAGACCCAGTACTTC. Protein product: CAGEVFKTQYF. Drawing the rest from reference TRBV30 and TRBJ2-5, the complete variable domain is SQTIHQWPATLVQPVGSPLSLECTVEGTSNPNLYWYRQAAGRGLQLLFYSVGIGQISSEVPQNLSASRPQDRQFILSSKKLLLSDSGFYLCAGEVFKTQYFGPGTRLLVL.

This clonotype was detected a few times. V and J are TRBV5-1 and TRBJ2-2, with no clear D. The CDR3 has 16 residues. Germline loops: CDR1 SGHRS, CDR2 YFSETQ. Trimming left V 2 bases short and J 2 bases short, with 13 bases between. CDR3 DNA sequence: TGCGCCAGCAGCTTTAGATCCCCAGAAAACACCGGGGAGCTGTTTTTT. Encoded protein: CASSFRSPENTGELFF.

Ten or more counts support this clonotype. This sequence joins TRBV5-8 and TRBJ2-3; 8 bases match TRBD2. CDR1 SGHTS and CDR2 YDEGEE come from the germline V gene. V shed 4 bases, J shed 8 bases, and the junction held 9 bases outside the gene matches. This CDR3 has 14 residues. The CDR3 region has the DNA TGTGCCAGCAGCCCAGGACTAGCAGGAGGTACGCAGTATTTT. This encodes CASSPGLAGGTQYF.

The V call is TRBV29-1, the J call TRBJ1-4; possible D gene TRBD1, 5 bases. Trimming pared 4 bases from V and 7 bases from J, leaving 7 bases between. The CDR3 is made up of 11 amino acids. CDR1 is SQVTM and CDR2 is ANQGSEA in the germline V gene. The chain's CDR3 is CSVGGGEKLFF. The CDR3 region has the DNA TGCAGCGTTGGGGGGGGTGAAAAACTGTTTTTT.

In its sample, this clonotype was seen many times. This chain connects TRBV5-4 to TRBJ2-3, with a weak D call TRBD2 (6 bases). The CDR3 has 13 amino acids. The V end was cut by 2 bases, the J end by 5 bases, with 9 bases between. CDR1 is SGHNT, CDR2 YYREEE, per germline (reference sequence). This CDR3 reads CASSLLAGDTQYF. The CDR3 DNA is TGTGCCAGCAGCTTACTAGCTGGAGATACGCAGTATTTT. The full variable domain, completed using reference TRBV5-4 and TRBJ2-3, is ETGVTQSPTHLIKTRGQQVTLRCSSQSGHNTVSWYQQALGQGPQFIFQYYREEENGRGNFPPRFSGLQFPNYSSELNVNALELDDSALYLCASSLLAGDTQYFGPGTRLTVL.

This clonotype was seen many times. The chain links TRBV12-3 or TRBV12-4 to TRBJ1-3, with no clear D. The CDR3 has 14 residues. Trimming pared 4 bases from V and 0 bases from J, leaving 7 bases between. CDR3 bases: TGTGCCAGCAGTTCGGAAGGCTCTGGAAACACCATATATTTT. It specifies CASSSEGSGNTIYF.

This clonotype came up many times. The chain is built from TRBV7-6 and TRBJ2-7, with TRBD1 as a possible D gene (7 bases). This CDR3 spans 19 amino acids. Trimming took 2 bases from V and 3 from J, leaving 26 bases between them. Germline loops: CDR1 SGHVS, CDR2 FNYEAQ. In DNA, the CDR3 is TGTGCCAGCAGCTTAATCTTCGGAGGGGGCCCGGGAGAGAGCTACGAGCAGTACTTC. Translation: CASSLIFGGGPGESYEQYF.